Listed here are 20 T cell receptor beta chains from one sample, sequenced in a study of human T cells and chemical hapten exposure. One entry per CDR3 protein results from TCRdb running MiXCR on the RACE reads. This repertoire shows 85,000 or so distinct CDR3 sequences, around a tenth found once; its top ten account for about 1.6%. The time point denotes: patch test 2, 6 weeks after DPC sensitization. Treatment in this sample: therapeutic diphenylcyclopropenone sensitization with weekly scalp DPC. The sequencing used whole blood, collected in connection with sensitization to the hapten diphenylcyclopropenone (DPC). The receptors were gathered from a man younger than 30 with alopecia areata. Some clones in this sample may be carry-over from other donors' samples.

This clonotype was seen more than once but under ten times. The CDR3 nucleotides read TGTGCCAGCTCACCCGAAGGGGGCTGGAGCAATCAGCCCCAGCATTTT. Amino acids: CASSPEGGWSNQPQHF. V and J are TRBV18 and TRBJ1-5; TRBD1 aligns across 7 bases. CDR1 and CDR2 from the germline V gene are KGHSH and LQKENI. The ends lost 3 bases at V and 1 base at J; junction bases unmatched: 6. The CDR3 contains 16 residues.

This clonotype was observed a few times. This chain connects TRBV28 to TRBJ1-1, with 9 bases lining up with TRBD1. Germline CDR1 reads MDHEN; CDR2 reads SYDVKM. This CDR3 is built from 17 residues. V lost 6 bases, J lost 2 bases, and 13 bases stayed unmatched. The CDR3 DNA sequence: TGTGCCAGCAGACGAATGGGGACAGGGAAATTTAACACTGAAGCTTTCTTT. It specifies CASRRMGTGKFNTEAFF. The variable domain in full, completed from reference TRBV28 and TRBJ1-1, reads DVKVTQSSRYLVKRTGEKVFLECVQDMDHENMFWYRQDPGLGLRLIYFSYDVKMKEKGDIPEGYSVSREKKERFSLILESASTNQTSMYLCASRRMGTGKFNTEAFFGQGTRLTVV.

The V gene is TRBV9, the J gene TRBJ2-1; perhaps D is TRBD1 or TRBD2 (5 bases each). V was trimmed by 3 bases and J by 3 bases, leaving 13 bases between them. This CDR3 has 15 amino acids. Germline assignment: CDR1 SGDLS and CDR2 YYNGEE. The CDR3 sequence: CASSEGTTVYNEQFF. The CDR3, as DNA: TGTGCCAGCAGCGAGGGGACCACAGTCTACAATGAGCAGTTCTTC.

Many counts were recorded for this clonotype. The V and J genes are TRBV12-3 or TRBV12-4 and TRBJ2-5; TRBD1 is a possible D gene (6 bases). Trimming took off 2 bases at V and 5 bases at J, with 12 bases between the two ends. CDR3 length: 14 amino acids. The chain's CDR3 is CASSLNRVRETQYF. CDR3 DNA: TGTGCCAGCAGTTTAAACAGGGTTCGGGAGACCCAGTACTTC.

The V gene is TRBV15, the J gene TRBJ2-3; 10 nucleotides align to TRBD2. Trimming cost V 0 bases and J 5 bases; bases outside gene matches: 8. CDR3 length: 17 residues. Germline CDR1 reads LNHNV; CDR2 reads YYDKDF (reference sequence). The chain's CDR3 is CATSRDSELAGRDTQYF. Written as DNA, the CDR3 is TGTGCCACCAGCAGAGATTCGGAACTAGCGGGGAGAGATACGCAGTATTTT. Variable domain in full (rest from reference TRBV15 and TRBJ2-3): DAMVIQNPRYQVTQFGKPVTLSCSQTLNHNVMYWYQQKSSQAPKLLFHYYDKDFNNEADTPDNFQSRRPNTSFCFLDIRSPGLGDTAMYLCATSRDSELAGRDTQYFGPGTRLTVL.

The chain couples TRBV15 to TRBJ2-2; 8 bases match TRBD1. This CDR3 is built from 16 residues. Losses at the gene ends were 2 bases for V and 5 bases for J; bases not matched to a gene: 7. Germline V gives CDR1 LNHNV, CDR2 YYDKDF (reference sequence). CDR3 sequence: CATSRTQGAKTGELFF. DNA of the CDR3: TGTGCCACCAGCAGAACCCAGGGGGCAAAGACCGGGGAGCTGTTTTTT.

The rearrangement links TRBV12-3 or TRBV12-4 to TRBJ2-5, with a tentative D call TRBD1 (6 bases). The CDR3 extends over 13 amino acids. The V end lost 7 bases, the J end lost 5 bases, and 14 bases lay between the germline ends. The CDR3 spells CASKQGIGETQYF. The CDR3 region has the DNA TGTGCCAGCAAACAGGGTATAGGGGAGACCCAGTACTTC.

At least ten counts were recorded for this clonotype. The rearrangement uses TRBV19 and TRBJ1-5, with no clear D. The CDR3 extends over 13 amino acids. The germline V gene has CDR1 LNHDA and CDR2 SQIVND (reference sequence). The V and J ends lost 3 bases and 7 bases respectively, with 10 bases between them. In DNA, the CDR3 is TGTGCCAGTAGTATCCGGTTGGACCAGCCCCAGCATTTT. It codes for CASSIRLDQPQHF.

This clonotype appeared a few times. The gene calls are TRBV6-5 and TRBJ1-4; possibly TRBD1 for D (5 bases). Deletions cut 0 bases from V and 8 bases from J, with 13 bases between. This CDR3 is 15 amino acids long. Germline assignment: CDR1 MNHEY and CDR2 SVGAGI. CDR3: CASSYSSGTTEKLFF. As DNA, the CDR3 is TGTGCCAGCAGTTACTCATCCGGGACGACAGAAAAACTGTTTTTT.

The chain employs TRBV6-4 and TRBJ2-5; TRBD2 matches at 10 bases. The trim removed 0 bases at V and 2 bases at J, leaving 0 bases unmatched. Germline CDR1 MRHNA, CDR2 SNTAGT. The CDR3 runs to 15 residues. CDR3 sequence reads: CASSDSSGGQETQYF. The CDR3 DNA reads as TGTGCCAGCAGTGACTCTAGCGGGGGGCAAGAGACCCAGTACTTC.

In its sample, this clonotype was seen many times. The chain is built from TRBV28 and TRBJ2-6; D tentatively reads TRBD1 or TRBD2 (5 bases each). Trimming stripped 7 bases from V and 3 bases from J, with 25 bases between. Germline CDR1 and CDR2: MDHEN and SYDVKM. This CDR3 is built from 19 residues. The CDR3 DNA follows: TGTGCCAGCACCTCAACCGGGGCAGCCCAAGAAATTGGGGCCAACGTCCTGACTTTC. Translation gives CASTSTGAAQEIGANVLTF.

This clonotype was seen ten or more times. V is TRBV5-1 and J is TRBJ1-2, with D possibly being TRBD1 (5 bases). Germline-derived CDR1 and CDR2 are SGHRS and YFSETQ. The V end was cut by 5 bases, the J end by 4 bases, with 9 bases between. The CDR3 is made up of 12 amino acids. The CDR3 DNA reads TGCGCCAGCAGACAAGACAGCTATGGCTACACCTTC. This gives the protein CASRQDSYGYTF.

This clonotype was found many times. The rearrangement links TRBV7-2 to TRBJ1-5, with 10 bases that match TRBD1. The trim removed 1 base at V and 7 bases at J, leaving 4 bases unmatched. The CDR3 extends over 15 amino acids. Looked up from germline, CDR1 is SGHTA and CDR2 is FQGNSA. CDR3 nucleotides: TGTGCCAGCAGCTTAGAAGGGACAGGGGTACAGCCCCAGCATTTT. Translation gives CASSLEGTGVQPQHF.

In its sample, this clonotype was seen a few times. The V call is TRBV7-8, the J call TRBJ1-3; a weak D match, TRBD1 (6 bases). Germline-derived CDR1 and CDR2 are SGHVS and FQNEAQ. The V gene lost 5 bases and the J gene lost 0 bases, with 14 bases spanning the gap. The length of the CDR3 is 16 residues. As DNA, the CDR3 is TGTGCCAGCAGCCTCAGGACAGCCGCCTCTGGAAACACCATATATTTT. This gives the protein CASSLRTAASGNTIYF.

The table lists this clonotype with many counts. The chain uses TRBV11-3 and TRBJ1-3; 8 bases align to TRBD1. V trimming: 3 bases; J trimming: 7 bases; junction bases outside the gene matches: 2. CDR3 length: 13 amino acids. Germline assignment: CDR1 SGHNT and CDR2 YENEEA. The CDR3 sequence is CASSFGQGNTIYF. Here the CDR3 DNA reads TGTGCCAGCAGCTTCGGACAGGGTAACACCATATATTTT.

This clonotype was seen a handful of times. The genes are TRBV5-4 and TRBJ2-5, with D maybe TRBD2 (5 bases). V gave up 7 bases and J gave up 5 bases, with 15 bases separating them. The CDR3 spans 13 residues. Germline CDR1 SGHNT, CDR2 YYREEE (reference sequence). CDR3 residues: CASGLPNAETQYF. In DNA, the CDR3 is TGTGCCAGCGGACTTCCGAATGCGGAGACCCAGTACTTC.

This clonotype was seen repeatedly, ten times or more. V gene TRBV10-2 combines with J gene TRBJ1-1, with D hard to call. This CDR3 contains 13 residues. The ends were cut back, 5 bases at V and 0 bases at J, with 7 bases in the middle. Looked up from germline, CDR1 is WSHSY and CDR2 is SAAADI. The CDR3 bases are TGCGCCAGCAGTCGGACGGTGAACACTGAAGCTTTCTTT. Protein: CASSRTVNTEAFF.

This clonotype was observed many times. The chain is built from TRBV5-4 and TRBJ2-7; no reliable D call. The CDR3 covers 13 residues. Germline assignment: CDR1 SGHNT and CDR2 YYREEE (reference sequence). Trimming removed 4 bases at V and 2 bases at J, with 10 bases between. The CDR3 here is CASSPKQTYEQYF. DNA for the CDR3: TGTGCCAGCAGCCCCAAGCAGACCTACGAGCAGTACTTC. The full variable domain, completed using reference TRBV5-4 and TRBJ2-7, is ETGVTQSPTHLIKTRGQQVTLRCSSQSGHNTVSWYQQALGQGPQFIFQYYREEENGRGNFPPRFSGLQFPNYSSELNVNALELDDSALYLCASSPKQTYEQYFGPGTRLTVT.

In its sample, this clonotype was seen a few times. The gene calls are TRBV12-3 or TRBV12-4 and TRBJ2-1, with 11 bases identical to TRBD1. The ends lost 6 bases at V and 6 bases at J; junction bases unmatched: 7. The length of the CDR3 is 15 residues. The CDR3 DNA follows: TGTGCCAGCAGGCGGACAGGGGGCCACCCCAATGAGCAGTTCTTC. This codes for CASRRTGGHPNEQFF.

This clonotype was counted at least ten times. The chain has TRBV12-5 and TRBJ2-2; possibly TRBD1 or TRBD2 for D (6 bases each). Germline lookup yields CDR1 LGHNT and CDR2 FRNRAP. This CDR3 is 14 amino acids long. Trimming took off 2 bases at V and 11 bases at J, with 15 bases between the two ends. CDR3 coding DNA: TGTGCTAGTGGTTTGATCCGAGGGGGGTCCGAGCTGTTTTTT. Its translation: CASGLIRGGSELFF.